The present TCR beta chain was sequenced within a study of naive and memory T cell subsets. This clonotype was detected many times. The CDR3 extends over 16 amino acids. Trimming pared 0 bases from V and 2 bases from J, leaving 16 bases between. Germline V gene lookup returns CDR1 GTSNPN and CDR2 SVGIG (reference sequence). Two oligonucleotides, mixed equimolar, formed the beta constant-region primer covering TRBC1 and TRBC2. Ligated cDNA was amplified by four rounds of PCR with nested alpha and beta constant-region primers and SP2. MiXCR was run by TCRdb on the UMI-ligation and nested PCR reads, yielding one entry per CDR3 protein. This sample has some 83,000 distinct CDR3 sequences, with around 9% found just once. Alpha and beta libraries were amplified separately from the second PCR onward. Cells stained for CD3, CD4, CD8, CD45RA and CD27 were sorted into four subsets.

The sequencing sample was made of naive CD8+ T cells from blood. The TCR comes from a human donor in good health. This rearrangement joins TRBV30 to TRBJ2-5; D uncertain. Written as DNA, the CDR3 is TGTGCCTGGAGTGTAGGGATGGGGTGGGGTCAAGAGACCCAGTACTTC. Protein product: CAWSVGMGWGQETQYF.